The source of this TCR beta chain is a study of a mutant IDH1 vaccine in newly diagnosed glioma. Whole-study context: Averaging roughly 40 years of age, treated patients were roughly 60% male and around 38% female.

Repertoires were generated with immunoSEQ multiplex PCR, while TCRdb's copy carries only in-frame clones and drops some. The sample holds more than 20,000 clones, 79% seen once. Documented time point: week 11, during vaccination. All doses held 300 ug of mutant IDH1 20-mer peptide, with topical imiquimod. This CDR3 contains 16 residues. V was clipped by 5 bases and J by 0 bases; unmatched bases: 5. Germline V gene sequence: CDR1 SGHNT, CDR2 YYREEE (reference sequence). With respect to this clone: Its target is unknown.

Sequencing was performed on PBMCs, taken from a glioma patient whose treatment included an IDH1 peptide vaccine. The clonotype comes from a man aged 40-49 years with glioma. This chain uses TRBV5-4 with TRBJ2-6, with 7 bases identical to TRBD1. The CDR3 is CASSSGQVSGANVLTF. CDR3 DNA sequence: TGTGCCAGCAGTTCAGGACAGGTCTCTGGGGCCAACGTCCTGACTTTC.